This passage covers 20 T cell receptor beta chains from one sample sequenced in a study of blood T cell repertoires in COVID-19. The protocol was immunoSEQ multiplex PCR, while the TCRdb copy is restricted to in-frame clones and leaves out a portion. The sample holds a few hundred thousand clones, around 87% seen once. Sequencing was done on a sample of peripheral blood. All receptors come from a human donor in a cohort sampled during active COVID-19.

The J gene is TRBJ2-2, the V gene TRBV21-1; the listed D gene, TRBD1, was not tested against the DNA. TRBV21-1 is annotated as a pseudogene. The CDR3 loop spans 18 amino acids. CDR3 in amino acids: CASSKMGPGQKSTGELFF. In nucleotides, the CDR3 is TGTGCCAGCAGCAAGATGGGCCCGGGACAGAAATCCACCGGGGAGCTGTTTTTT.

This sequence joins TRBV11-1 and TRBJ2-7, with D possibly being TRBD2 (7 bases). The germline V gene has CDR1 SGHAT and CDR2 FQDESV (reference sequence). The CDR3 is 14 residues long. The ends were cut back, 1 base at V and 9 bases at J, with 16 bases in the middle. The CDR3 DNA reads TGTGCCAGCAGCTTAGAGGCGGGGGCGAGGGTGCAGTACTTC. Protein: CASSLEAGARVQYF.

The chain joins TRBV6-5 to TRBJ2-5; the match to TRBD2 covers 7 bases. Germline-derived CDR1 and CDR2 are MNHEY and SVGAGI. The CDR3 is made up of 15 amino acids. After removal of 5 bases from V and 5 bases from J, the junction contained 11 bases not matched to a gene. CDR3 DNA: TGTGCCAGCAGTCACCGGGGGGTGAGAGGGGAGACCCAGTACTTC. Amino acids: CASSHRGVRGETQYF.

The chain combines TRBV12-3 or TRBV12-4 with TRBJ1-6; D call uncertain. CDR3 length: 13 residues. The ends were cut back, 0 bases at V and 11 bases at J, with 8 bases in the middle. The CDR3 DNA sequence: TGTGCCAGCAGTTTAGCGATACGGGCACCCCTCCACTTT. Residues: CASSLAIRAPLHF.

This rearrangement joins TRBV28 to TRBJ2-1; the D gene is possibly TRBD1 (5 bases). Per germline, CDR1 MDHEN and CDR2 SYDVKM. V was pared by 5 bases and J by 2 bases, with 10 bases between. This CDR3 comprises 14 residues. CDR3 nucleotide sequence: TGTGCCAGCAGTCAATCGACAGCCTACAATGAGCAGTTCTTC. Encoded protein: CASSQSTAYNEQFF.

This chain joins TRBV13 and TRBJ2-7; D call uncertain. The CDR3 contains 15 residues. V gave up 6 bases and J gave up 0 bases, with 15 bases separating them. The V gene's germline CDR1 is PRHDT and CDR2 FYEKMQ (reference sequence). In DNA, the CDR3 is TGTGCCAGCAGTCTCTCGACGGGTCCCTCCTACGAGCAGTACTTC. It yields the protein CASSLSTGPSYEQYF.

In DNA form, the CDR3 reads TGTGCCAGCAGCTTAGGCTCAGTCGGGACCGGGGAGCTGTTTTTT. Encoded protein: CASSLGSVGTGELFF. J is TRBJ2-2 and V is TRBV11-3; D is undetermined. V was cut by 1 base and J by 5 bases, with 11 bases left in between. CDR1 and CDR2 from the germline V gene are SGHNT and YENEEA. This CDR3 spans 15 amino acids.

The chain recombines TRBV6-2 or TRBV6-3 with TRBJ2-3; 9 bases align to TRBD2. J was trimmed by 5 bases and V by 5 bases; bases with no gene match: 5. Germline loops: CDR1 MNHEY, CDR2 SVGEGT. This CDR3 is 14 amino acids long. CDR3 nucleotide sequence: TGTGCCAGCAGTGGCGGGGGGGCCGGAGATACGCAGTATTTT. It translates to CASSGGGAGDTQYF.

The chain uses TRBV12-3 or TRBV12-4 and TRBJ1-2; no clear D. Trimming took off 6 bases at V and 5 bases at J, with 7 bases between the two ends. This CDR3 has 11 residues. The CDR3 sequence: CASSRTYGYTF. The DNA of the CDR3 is TGTGCCAGCAGCCGAACTTATGGCTACACCTTC.

The CDR3 sequence: CASSLNSYTEAFF. Here the CDR3 DNA reads TGTGCCAGCAGCCTTAACAGTTACACTGAAGCTTTCTTT. The genes are TRBV3-1 (or the pseudogene TRBV3-2) and TRBJ1-1; no definite D call. This CDR3 region has 13 residues. V was pared by 4 bases and J by 3 bases, with 9 bases between. Germline V CDR1 and CDR2: LGHDT, YNNKEL (reference sequence).

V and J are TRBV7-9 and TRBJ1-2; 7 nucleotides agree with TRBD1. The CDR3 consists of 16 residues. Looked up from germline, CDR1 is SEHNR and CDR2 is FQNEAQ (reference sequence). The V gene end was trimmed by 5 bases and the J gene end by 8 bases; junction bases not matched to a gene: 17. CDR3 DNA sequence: TGTGCCAGCAGCCTTATCGACAGGGAGGACCTCTTCGGCTACACCTTC. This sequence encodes CASSLIDREDLFGYTF.

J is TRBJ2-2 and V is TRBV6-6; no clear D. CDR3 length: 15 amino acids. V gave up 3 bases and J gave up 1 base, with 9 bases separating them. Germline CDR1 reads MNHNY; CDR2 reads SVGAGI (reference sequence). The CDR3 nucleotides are TGTGCCAGCAGTTATGTTGAACAGAACACCGGGGAGCTGTTTTTT. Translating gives CASSYVEQNTGELFF.

This chain's CDR3 is CASSSAQTGAPADTQYF. As DNA, the CDR3 is TGTGCCAGCAGCTCCGCTCAGACAGGGGCGCCGGCAGATACGCAGTATTTT. V usage is TRBV28 and J usage is TRBJ2-3; 8 bases match TRBD1. Trimming at V came to 6 bases and at J to 4 bases, leaving 15 bases not matched to a gene. The CDR3 is 17 residues long. Germline V CDR1 and CDR2: MDHEN, SYDVKM.

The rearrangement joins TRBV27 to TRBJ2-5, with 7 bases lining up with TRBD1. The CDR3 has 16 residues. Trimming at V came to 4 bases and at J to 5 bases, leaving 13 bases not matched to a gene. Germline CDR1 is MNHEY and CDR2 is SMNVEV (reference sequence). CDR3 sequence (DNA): TGTGCCAGCAGTTCCCCCTACAGGGGCGGAAGCGAGACCCAGTACTTC. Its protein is CASSSPYRGGSETQYF.

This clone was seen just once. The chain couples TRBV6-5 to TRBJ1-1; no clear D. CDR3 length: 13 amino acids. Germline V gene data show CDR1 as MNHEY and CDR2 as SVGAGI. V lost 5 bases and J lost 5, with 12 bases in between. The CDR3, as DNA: TGTGCCAGCAGTCGCGGCGGCGGGACTGAAGCTTTCTTT. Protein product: CASSRGGGTEAFF.

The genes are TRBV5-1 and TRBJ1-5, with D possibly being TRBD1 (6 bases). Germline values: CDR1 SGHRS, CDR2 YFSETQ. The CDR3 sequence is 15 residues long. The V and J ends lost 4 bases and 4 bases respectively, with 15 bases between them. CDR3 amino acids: CASSRDNGENQPQHF. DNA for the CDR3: TGCGCCAGCAGCCGGGACAATGGAGAAAATCAGCCCCAGCATTTT.

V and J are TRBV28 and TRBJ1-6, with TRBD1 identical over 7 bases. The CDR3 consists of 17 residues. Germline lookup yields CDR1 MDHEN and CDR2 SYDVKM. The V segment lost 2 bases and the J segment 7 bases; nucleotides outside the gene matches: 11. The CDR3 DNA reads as TGTGCCAGCAGTTTAAGGGTTGGAGGGGGCAGGAATTCACCCCTCCACTTT. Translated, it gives CASSLRVGGGRNSPLHF.

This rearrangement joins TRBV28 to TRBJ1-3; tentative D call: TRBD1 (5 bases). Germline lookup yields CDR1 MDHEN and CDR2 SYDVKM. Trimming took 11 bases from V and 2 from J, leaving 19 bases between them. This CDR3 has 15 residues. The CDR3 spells CASHPRAGPGNTIYF. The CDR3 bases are TGTGCCTCACACCCCCGCGCAGGGCCTGGAAACACCATATATTTT.

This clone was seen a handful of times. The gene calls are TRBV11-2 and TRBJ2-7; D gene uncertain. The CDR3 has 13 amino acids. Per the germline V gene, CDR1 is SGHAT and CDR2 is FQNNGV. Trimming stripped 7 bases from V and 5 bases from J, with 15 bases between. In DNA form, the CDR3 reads TGTGCCAGCAAGGTCGGTTCGAGGAACGAGCAGTACTTC. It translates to CASKVGSRNEQYF.

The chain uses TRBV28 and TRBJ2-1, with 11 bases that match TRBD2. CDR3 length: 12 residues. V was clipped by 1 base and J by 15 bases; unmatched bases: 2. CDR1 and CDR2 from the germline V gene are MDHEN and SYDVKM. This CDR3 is CASSLLAGGLFF. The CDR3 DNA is TGTGCCAGCAGTTTATTAGCGGGAGGGCTGTTCTTC.